The 26 T cell receptor beta chains below come from one sample, sequenced in a study of blood T cell repertoires in COVID-19. Profiled with immunoSEQ multiplex PCR; TCRdb holds only in-frame clones, not every one. Of roughly 56,000 clones detected, more than 90% appear once; the ten largest clones hold around 6.5%. The sample taken for sequencing was peripheral blood. These receptor sequences come from a man aged 50 to 59 with active COVID-19.

The chain combines TRBV7-2 with TRBJ2-5; the D is unclear. Trimming shortened V by 1 base and J by 4 bases, and 4 bases separated the two germline ends. Germline loops: CDR1 SGHTA, CDR2 FQGNSA. The CDR3 is made up of 12 amino acids. This CDR3 reads CASSLVRETQYF. The CDR3 DNA follows: TGTGCCAGCAGCTTAGTCCGAGAGACCCAGTACTTC. The whole variable domain, filled in from reference TRBV7-2 and TRBJ2-5, reads GAGVSQSPSNKVTEKGKDVELRCDPISGHTALYWYRQSLGQGLEFLIYFQGNSAPDKSGLPSDRFSAERTGGSVSTLTIQRTQQEDSAVYLCASSLVRETQYFGPGTRLLVL.

The V call is TRBV6-5, the J call TRBJ2-7, with D possibly being TRBD1 (6 bases). The V and J ends lost 6 bases and 2 bases respectively, with 14 bases between them. The germline CDR1 and CDR2 sequences are MNHEY and SVGAGI. The CDR3 has 14 amino acids. CDR3 nucleotides: TGTGCCAGCAGCGACACAGGGTTCACCTACGAGCAGTACTTC. Protein sequence: CASSDTGFTYEQYF.

The rearrangement links TRBV5-1 to TRBJ2-1; D ambiguous. CDR3 length: 16 residues. Trimming stripped 2 bases from V and 0 bases from J, with 12 bases between. Germline CDR1 SGHRS, CDR2 YFSETQ. CDR3: CASSFLNRSSYNEQFF. As DNA, the CDR3 is TGCGCCAGCAGCTTCCTCAATCGGAGCTCCTACAATGAGCAGTTCTTC.

The V call is TRBV5-1, the J call TRBJ2-5, with TRBD1 identical over 10 bases. The CDR3 is made up of 16 amino acids. The germline V gene has CDR1 SGHRS and CDR2 YFSETQ. V gave up 1 base and J gave up 1 base; unmatched junction bases: 4. CDR3 coding DNA: TGCGCCAGCAGCTTGAGGGGACAGGGGTTCCAAGAGACCCAGTACTTC. This codes for CASSLRGQGFQETQYF.

In DNA, the CDR3 is TGTGCCAGCAGCTTAGGTCGACAGGGTACGAATTCACCCCTCCACTTT. Its translation is CASSLGRQGTNSPLHF. The genes are TRBV7-2 and TRBJ1-6; 7 bases align to TRBD1. CDR3 size: 16 residues. Germline CDR1 SGHTA, CDR2 FQGNSA. V lost 1 base and J lost 7; bases outside the gene matches: 7.

The chain has TRBV5-1 and TRBJ2-7; D uncertain. V was cut by 0 bases and J by 2 bases, with 9 bases left in between. CDR1 and CDR2 (germline): SGHRS, YFSETQ. There are 14 residues in the CDR3. CDR3 sequence reads: CASSLEQHAYEQYF. CDR3 coding DNA: TGCGCCAGCAGCTTGGAACAGCACGCCTACGAGCAGTACTTC.

This clone was seen only once. The J gene is TRBJ2-7, the V gene TRBV2; D not certain. Germline V CDR1 and CDR2: SNHLY, FYNNEI. The CDR3 extends over 12 amino acids. Trimming left V 3 bases short and J 4 bases short, with 7 bases between. CDR3 in amino acids: CASSEVRYEQYF. DNA for the CDR3: TGTGCCAGCAGTGAGGTCAGGTACGAGCAGTACTTC. Supplemented by reference TRBV2 and TRBJ2-7, the full variable domain reads EPEVTQTPSHQVTQMGQEVILRCVPISNHLYFYWYRQILGQKVEFLVSFYNNEISEKSEIFDDQFSVERPDGSNFTLKIRSTKLEDSAMYFCASSEVRYEQYFGPGTRLTVT.

J is TRBJ1-2 and V is TRBV12-3 or TRBV12-4, with 9 bases fitting TRBD1. V shed 6 bases and J 8 bases; nucleotides not matched to a gene: 7. The CDR3 sequence is 13 residues long. The CDR3 is CASSPGQGKGYTF. The DNA for the CDR3 is TGTGCCAGCAGCCCGGGACAGGGCAAAGGCTACACCTTC.

The CDR3 bases are TGTGCCAGTAGTATAACCCCTGAAGGGGGCGGTCAGCCCCAGCATTTT. Residues: CASSITPEGGGQPQHF. The chain carries TRBV19 and TRBJ1-5; 7 nucleotides agree with TRBD1. The CDR3 covers 16 residues. V shed 2 bases and J 6 bases; nucleotides not matched to a gene: 10. The germline V gene has CDR1 LNHDA and CDR2 SQIVND (reference sequence).

The table lists this clone with a few counts. The CDR3 here is CASSLGQGHEQYF. DNA for the CDR3: TGTGCCAGCAGCTTGGGTCAGGGCCACGAGCAGTACTTC. The chain links TRBV5-4 to TRBJ2-7, with a possible D match to TRBD1 (5 bases). The CDR3 has 13 residues. The germline V gene has CDR1 SGHNT and CDR2 YYREEE (reference sequence). Trimming cost V 0 bases and J 5 bases, with 9 bases left between them.

In nucleotides, the CDR3 is TGTGCCAGCAGCTGGGGACTAGCGGGCTCCTACGAGCAGTACTTC. It translates to CASSWGLAGSYEQYF. The V and J genes are TRBV7-2 and TRBJ2-7, with 12 bases that match TRBD2. This CDR3 has 15 residues. Trimming took 4 bases from V and 0 from J; bases not matched to a gene: 1. CDR1 SGHTA and CDR2 FQGNSA come from the germline V gene.

A single count supports this clone. The chain employs TRBV13 and TRBJ2-2; the match to TRBD2 covers 13 bases. Germline assignment: CDR1 PRHDT and CDR2 FYEKMQ (reference sequence). J lost 0 bases, V lost 5 bases, and 12 bases had no gene match. The CDR3 loop spans 20 amino acids. This CDR3 is CASSPQTSGRHYPNTGELFF. CDR3 sequence (DNA): TGTGCCAGCAGCCCCCAGACTAGCGGGAGGCACTACCCGAACACCGGGGAGCTGTTTTTT. Supplemented by reference TRBV13 and TRBJ2-2, the full variable domain reads AAGVIQSPRHLIKEKRETATLKCYPIPRHDTVYWYQQGPGQDPQFLISFYEKMQSDKGSIPDRFSAQQFSDYHSELNMSSLELGDSALYFCASSPQTSGRHYPNTGELFFGEGSRLTVL.

This chain connects TRBV5-1 to TRBJ2-5; D possibly corresponds to TRBD2 (5 bases). This CDR3 is 13 amino acids long. CDR1 and CDR2 from the germline V gene are SGHRS and YFSETQ. The germline V and J ends were trimmed by 4 bases and 5 bases, with 12 bases remaining between them. As DNA, the CDR3 is TGCGCCAGCAGCCCGGCTCCGGGGGAGACCCAGTACTTC. Translating it yields CASSPAPGETQYF.

The V call is TRBV7-9, the J call TRBJ2-2; 7 bases fit TRBD1. Per the germline V gene, CDR1 is SEHNR and CDR2 is FQNEAQ (reference sequence). The CDR3 has 15 amino acids. Trimming cost V 4 bases and J 0 bases; bases outside gene matches: 2. CDR3 coding DNA: TGTGCCAGCAGCTGGGACAGAACGAACACCGGGGAGCTGTTTTTT. This sequence encodes CASSWDRTNTGELFF.

CDR3 DNA: TGTGCCAGCAGTGAATTACTAGCGGGTTACGAGCAGTACTTC. As protein: CASSELLAGYEQYF. The V gene is TRBV2, the J gene TRBJ2-7, with 9 bases matching TRBD2. Trimming at V came to 2 bases and at J to 4 bases, leaving 3 bases not matched to a gene. The CDR3 loop spans 14 amino acids. Germline V lookup: CDR1 SNHLY, CDR2 FYNNEI.

The V call is TRBV20-1, the J call TRBJ2-3; D gene ambiguous. Germline assignment: CDR1 DFQATT and CDR2 SNEGSKA (reference sequence). CDR3 length: 11 residues. V lost 0 bases and J 7 bases, leaving 5 bases between the germline ends. CDR3 DNA: TGCAGTGCTAGAGAGGAGAATACGCAGTATTTT. Residues: CSAREENTQYF.

The V gene is TRBV4-1, the J gene TRBJ2-2; TRBD2 matches at 10 bases. Germline CDR1 reads MGHRA; CDR2 reads YSYEKL. Trimming at V came to 6 bases and at J to 8 bases, leaving 9 bases not matched to a gene. The CDR3 totals 15 residues. This CDR3 is CASSTGLAALGELFF. The CDR3 nucleotides are TGCGCCAGCAGTACCGGACTAGCGGCTCTTGGGGAGCTGTTTTTT.

V usage is TRBV5-1 and J usage is TRBJ2-7; the D is unclear. The CDR3 has 12 amino acids. Germline-derived CDR1 and CDR2 are SGHRS and YFSETQ. V lost 3 bases and J lost 7, with 11 bases in between. The DNA for the CDR3 is TGCGCCAGCAGCTCCTCAGGTGGGGAGCAGTACTTC. It encodes CASSSSGGEQYF.

The J gene is TRBJ2-7, the V gene TRBV28; no clear D gene. This CDR3 has 11 residues. V lost 3 bases and J 7 bases, leaving 7 bases between the germline ends. From germline, CDR1 is MDHEN and CDR2 SYDVKM. CDR3 sequence (DNA): TGTGCCAGCAGTTTCCTCGGGGAGCAGTACTTC. Translation gives CASSFLGEQYF.

This chain connects TRBV10-2 to TRBJ2-6; D remains ambiguous. CDR1 is WSHSY and CDR2 is SAAADI in the germline V gene. V was shortened by 7 bases and J by 2 bases, with 3 bases between the two germline ends. The CDR3 spans 12 residues. The CDR3 DNA is TGCGCCAGCACTGCTGGGGCCAACGTCCTGACTTTC. It is translated as CASTAGANVLTF.

The chain is built from TRBV6-2 or TRBV6-3 and TRBJ2-7, with D perhaps TRBD2 (6 bases). CDR3 length: 17 amino acids. The V end was cut by 0 bases, the J end by 0 bases, with 15 bases between. Germline lookup yields CDR1 MNHEY and CDR2 SVGEGT. The CDR3, as DNA: TGTGCCAGCAGTTACTCGGAGGGAGCGTACTACTCCTACGAGCAGTACTTC. It yields the protein CASSYSEGAYYSYEQYF.

This clone was detected only once. This chain links TRBV18 with TRBJ2-7; 8 nucleotides line up with TRBD1. The CDR3 spans 13 residues. CDR1 is KGHSH, CDR2 LQKENI, per germline. The V segment lost 8 bases and the J segment 3 bases; nucleotides outside the gene matches: 6. The CDR3 loop reads CASTTGTGYEQYF. CDR3 bases: TGTGCCAGCACCACCGGGACAGGCTACGAGCAGTACTTC.

The chain couples TRBV10-3 to TRBJ2-3; 9 bases map to TRBD2. V lost 10 bases to trimming and J lost 2 bases; unmatched junction nucleotides: 7. Germline V lookup: CDR1 ENHRY, CDR2 SYGVKD. The CDR3 spans 14 residues. The CDR3 reads CATGTSYNTDTQYF. CDR3 nucleotides: TGTGCCACCGGGACTAGCTATAACACAGATACGCAGTATTTT.

The chain recombines TRBV6-5 with TRBJ1-2; unclear D gene. Between the trimmed V and J ends, which lost 8 bases and 3 bases, there was a span of 19 bases. The V gene's germline CDR1 is MNHEY and CDR2 SVGAGI. This CDR3 contains 15 residues. The CDR3 spells CASAPTSGGDYGYTF. DNA of the CDR3: TGTGCCAGCGCCCCTACCTCCGGTGGAGACTATGGCTACACCTTC.

This rearrangement joins TRBV7-2 to TRBJ1-2, with a tentative D call TRBD1 (5 bases). V dropped 5 bases and J dropped 0 bases, with 7 bases sitting between them. This CDR3 contains 13 residues. Germline CDR1 is SGHTA and CDR2 is FQGNSA. CDR3 DNA: TGTGCCAGCAGCACAGGTCCTAACTATGGCTACACCTTC. Amino acids: CASSTGPNYGYTF.

This clone occurred once. The chain links TRBV5-1 to TRBJ1-6; 9 bases align to TRBD1. This CDR3 has 15 residues. Trimming took 5 bases from V and 10 from J; bases not matched to a gene: 10. CDR1 is SGHRS, CDR2 YFSETQ, per germline. DNA of the CDR3: TGCGCCAGCAGATTAACATTGGACAGGGGATCACCCCTCCACTTT. Its protein product is CASRLTLDRGSPLHF.